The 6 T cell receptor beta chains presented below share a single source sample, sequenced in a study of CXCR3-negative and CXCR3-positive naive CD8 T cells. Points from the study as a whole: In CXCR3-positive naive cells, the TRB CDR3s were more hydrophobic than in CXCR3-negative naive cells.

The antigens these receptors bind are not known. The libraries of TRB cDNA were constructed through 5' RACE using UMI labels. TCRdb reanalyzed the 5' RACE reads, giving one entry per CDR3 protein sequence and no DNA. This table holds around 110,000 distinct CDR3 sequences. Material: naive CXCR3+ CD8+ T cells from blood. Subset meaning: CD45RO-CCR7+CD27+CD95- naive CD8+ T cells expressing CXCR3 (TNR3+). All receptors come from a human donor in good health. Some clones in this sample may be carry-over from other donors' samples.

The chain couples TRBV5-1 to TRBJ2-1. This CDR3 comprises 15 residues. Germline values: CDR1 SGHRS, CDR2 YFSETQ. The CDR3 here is CASSSPRGSYNEQFF. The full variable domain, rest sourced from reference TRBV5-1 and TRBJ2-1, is KAGVTQTPRYLIKTRGQQVTLSCSPISGHRSVSWYQQTPGQGLQFLFEYFSETQRNKGNFPGRFSGRQFSNSRSEMNVSTLELGDSALYLCASSSPRGSYNEQFFGPGTRLTVL.

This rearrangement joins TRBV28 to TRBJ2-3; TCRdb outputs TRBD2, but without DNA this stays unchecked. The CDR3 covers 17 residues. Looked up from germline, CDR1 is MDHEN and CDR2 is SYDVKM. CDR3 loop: CASSLGGAGTHTDTQYF.

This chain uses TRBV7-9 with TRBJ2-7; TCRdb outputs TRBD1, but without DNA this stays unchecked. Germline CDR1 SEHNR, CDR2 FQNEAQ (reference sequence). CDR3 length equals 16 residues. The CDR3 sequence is CASSSRGGQGADEQYF.

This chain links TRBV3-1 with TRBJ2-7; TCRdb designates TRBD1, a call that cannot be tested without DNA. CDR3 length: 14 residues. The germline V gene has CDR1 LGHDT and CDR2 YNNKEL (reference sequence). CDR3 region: CASSQGTAGDEQYF.

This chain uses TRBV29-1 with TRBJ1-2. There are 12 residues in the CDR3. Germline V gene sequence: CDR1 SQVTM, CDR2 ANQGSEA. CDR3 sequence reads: CSVIQDDYGYTF.

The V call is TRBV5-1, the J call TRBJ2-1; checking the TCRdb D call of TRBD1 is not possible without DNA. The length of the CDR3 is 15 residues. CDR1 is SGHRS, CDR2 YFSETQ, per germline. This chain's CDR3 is CASSLIGDGYNEQFF. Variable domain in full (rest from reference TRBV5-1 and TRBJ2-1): KAGVTQTPRYLIKTRGQQVTLSCSPISGHRSVSWYQQTPGQGLQFLFEYFSETQRNKGNFPGRFSGRQFSNSRSEMNVSTLELGDSALYLCASSLIGDGYNEQFFGPGTRLTVL.